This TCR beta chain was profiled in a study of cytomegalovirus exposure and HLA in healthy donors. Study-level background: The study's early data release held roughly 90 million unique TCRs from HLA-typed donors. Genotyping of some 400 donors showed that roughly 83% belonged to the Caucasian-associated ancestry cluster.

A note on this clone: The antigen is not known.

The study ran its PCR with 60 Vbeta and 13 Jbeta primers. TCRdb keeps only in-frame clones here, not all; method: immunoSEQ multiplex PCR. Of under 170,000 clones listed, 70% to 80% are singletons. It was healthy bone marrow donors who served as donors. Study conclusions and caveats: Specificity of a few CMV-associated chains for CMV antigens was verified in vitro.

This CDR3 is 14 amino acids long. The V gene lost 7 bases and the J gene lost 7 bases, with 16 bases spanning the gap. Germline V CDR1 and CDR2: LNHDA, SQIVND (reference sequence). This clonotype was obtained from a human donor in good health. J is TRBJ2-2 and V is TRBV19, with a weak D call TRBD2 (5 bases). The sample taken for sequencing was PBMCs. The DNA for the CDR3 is TGTGCCAGTATTAACAAATCACGGGGCGGGGAGCTGTTTTTT. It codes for CASINKSRGGELFF.